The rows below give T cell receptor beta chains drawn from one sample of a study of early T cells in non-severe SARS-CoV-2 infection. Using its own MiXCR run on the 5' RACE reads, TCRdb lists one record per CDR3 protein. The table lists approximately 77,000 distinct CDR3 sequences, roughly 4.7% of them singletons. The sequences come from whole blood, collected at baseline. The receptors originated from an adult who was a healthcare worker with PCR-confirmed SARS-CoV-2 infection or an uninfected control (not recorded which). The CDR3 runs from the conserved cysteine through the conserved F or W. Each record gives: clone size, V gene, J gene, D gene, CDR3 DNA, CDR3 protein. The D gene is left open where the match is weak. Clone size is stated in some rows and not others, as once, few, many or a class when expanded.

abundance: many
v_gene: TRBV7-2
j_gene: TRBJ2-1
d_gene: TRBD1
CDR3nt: TGTGCCAGCAGCCGGCCACGACAGGGAAGCTCCTACAATGAGCAGTTCTTC
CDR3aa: CASSRPRQGSSYNEQFF

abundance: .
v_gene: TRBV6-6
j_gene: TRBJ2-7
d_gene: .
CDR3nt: TGTGCCGGATCTATGGGGAACTCCTACGAGCAGTACTTC
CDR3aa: CAGSMGNSYEQYF

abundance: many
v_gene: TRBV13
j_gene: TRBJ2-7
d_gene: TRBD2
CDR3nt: TGTGCCAGCAGGGGTAGCGGGATATACTCCTACGAGCAGTACTTC
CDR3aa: CASRGSGIYSYEQYF

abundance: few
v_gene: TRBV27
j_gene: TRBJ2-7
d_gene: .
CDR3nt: TGTGCCAGCAGTTTCCTCTACAAGGACGAGCAGTACTTC
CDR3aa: CASSFLYKDEQYF

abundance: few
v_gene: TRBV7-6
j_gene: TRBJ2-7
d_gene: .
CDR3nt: TGTGCCCCATTACCACGGGCCTTCGAGCAGTACTTC
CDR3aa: CAPLPRAFEQYF

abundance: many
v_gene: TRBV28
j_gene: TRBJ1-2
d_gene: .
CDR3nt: TGTGCCAGCAGTTTCCTGGACAGAAAAAACTATGGCTACACCTTC
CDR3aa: CASSFLDRKNYGYTF

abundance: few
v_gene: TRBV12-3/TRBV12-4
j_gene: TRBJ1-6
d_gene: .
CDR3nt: TGTGCCAGCAGTTTAATTCCGCCCGGACAGATCTCCTATAATTCACCCCTCCACTTT
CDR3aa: CASSLIPPGQISYNSPLHF

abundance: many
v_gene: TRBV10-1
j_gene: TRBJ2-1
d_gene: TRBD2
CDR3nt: TGCGCCAGCAGTGCGGCGGGAGCATCCAATGAGCAGTTCTTC
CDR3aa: CASSAAGASNEQFF

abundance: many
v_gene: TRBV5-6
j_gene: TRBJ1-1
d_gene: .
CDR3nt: TGTGCCAGCAGCCCTTTCGATGGGAACACTGAAGCTTTCTTT
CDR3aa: CASSPFDGNTEAFF

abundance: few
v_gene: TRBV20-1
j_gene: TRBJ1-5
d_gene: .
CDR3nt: TGCAGTTACCGAGAGGGGTCCCGTAGCAATCAGCCCCAGCATTTT
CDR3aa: CSYREGSRSNQPQHF

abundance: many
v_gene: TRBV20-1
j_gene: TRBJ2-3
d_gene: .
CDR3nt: TGCAGTGCTAGGCCCGCGTGGGGAGATTGGCCAGATACGCAGTATTTT
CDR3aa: CSARPAWGDWPDTQYF

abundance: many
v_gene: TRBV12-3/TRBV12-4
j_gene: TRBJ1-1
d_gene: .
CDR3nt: TGTGCCAGCACTCGAGGTTGGAGCGGGGGCCCCGAGCCTGAAGCTTTCTTT
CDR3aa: CASTRGWSGGPEPEAFF

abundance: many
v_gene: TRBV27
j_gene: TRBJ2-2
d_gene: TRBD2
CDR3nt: TGTGCCAGCAGTTCGGGACTAGCGGGAGGGCCCGGCGGGGAGCTGTTTTTT
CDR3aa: CASSSGLAGGPGGELFF

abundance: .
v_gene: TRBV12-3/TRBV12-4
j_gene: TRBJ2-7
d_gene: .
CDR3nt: TGTGCCAGCAGTTTGGCCGGGCCCCTCTACGAGCAGTACTTC
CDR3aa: CASSLAGPLYEQYF

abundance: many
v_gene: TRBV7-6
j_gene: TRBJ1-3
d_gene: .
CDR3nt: TGTGCCAGCAGCTTATATCCTGTAGGCTCTGGAAACACCATATATTTT
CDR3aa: CASSLYPVGSGNTIYF

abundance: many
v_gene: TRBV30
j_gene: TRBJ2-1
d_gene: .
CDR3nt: TGTGCCTGGAGGCCTTGGAATGAGCAGTTCTTC
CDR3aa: CAWRPWNEQFF

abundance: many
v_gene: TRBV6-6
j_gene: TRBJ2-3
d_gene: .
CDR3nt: TGTGCCAGCAGCGGGGCGGAGAGTTCGGGAGATACGCAGTATTTT
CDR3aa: CASSGAESSGDTQYF

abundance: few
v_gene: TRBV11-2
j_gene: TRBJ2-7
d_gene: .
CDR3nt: TGTGCCAGCAGCCGGACAGATGCCTACGAGCAGTACTTC
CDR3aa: CASSRTDAYEQYF

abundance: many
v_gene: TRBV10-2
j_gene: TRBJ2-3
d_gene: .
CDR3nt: TGCGCCAGCAGTGATGGTCCGGGAAGGGGCACAGATACGCAGTATTTT
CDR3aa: CASSDGPGRGTDTQYF

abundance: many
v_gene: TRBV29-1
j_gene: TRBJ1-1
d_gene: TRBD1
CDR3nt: TGCAGCGCTCTGACAGGGAATTTCGCTGAAGCTTTCTTT
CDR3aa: CSALTGNFAEAFF

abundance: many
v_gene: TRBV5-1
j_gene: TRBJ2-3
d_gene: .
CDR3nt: TGCGCCAGCAGCTTGGGCGTTGGAACTAGCACAGATACGCAGTATTTT
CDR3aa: CASSLGVGTSTDTQYF

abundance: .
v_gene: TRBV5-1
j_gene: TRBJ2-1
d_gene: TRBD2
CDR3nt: TGCGCCACCTCACTAGCGGGATACAATGAGCAGTTCTTC
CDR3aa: CATSLAGYNEQFF

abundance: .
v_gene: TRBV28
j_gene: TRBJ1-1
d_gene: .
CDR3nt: TGTGCCAGCAGTCCGGGAGAAACTGAAGCTTTCTTT
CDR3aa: CASSPGETEAFF

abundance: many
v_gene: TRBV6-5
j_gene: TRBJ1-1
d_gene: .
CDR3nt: TGTGCCAGCAGTTTCTCCTATAGTGGGAACACTGAAGCTTTCTTT
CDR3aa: CASSFSYSGNTEAFF

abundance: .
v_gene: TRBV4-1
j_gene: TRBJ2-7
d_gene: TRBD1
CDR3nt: TGCGCCAGCAGCCCAGATCGCCCGGGACAGGGGGCTGAGGAGCAGTACTTC
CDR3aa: CASSPDRPGQGAEEQYF

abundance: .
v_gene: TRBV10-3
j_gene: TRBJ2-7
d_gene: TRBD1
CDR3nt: TGTGCCATCAGTGATCCGGGACAGGGTAAAACCTACGAGCAGTACTTC
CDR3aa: CAISDPGQGKTYEQYF

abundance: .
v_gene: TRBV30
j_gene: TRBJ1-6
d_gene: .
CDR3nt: TGTGCCTGGGCCCGATGGATCGAGGGGGATTCACCCCTCCACTTT
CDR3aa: CAWARWIEGDSPLHF

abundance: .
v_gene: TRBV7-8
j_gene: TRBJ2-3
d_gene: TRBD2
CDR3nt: TGTGCCAGCAGCCCCTATAGGGTTTTGACTAGCGGCACAGATACGCAGTATTTT
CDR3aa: CASSPYRVLTSGTDTQYF

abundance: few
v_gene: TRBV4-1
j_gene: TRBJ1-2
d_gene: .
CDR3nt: TGCGCCAGCAGCCAAGAATACGGCAGGATTAACTATGGCTACACCTTC
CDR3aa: CASSQEYGRINYGYTF

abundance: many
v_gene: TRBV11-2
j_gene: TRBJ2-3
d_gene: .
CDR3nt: TGTGCCAGCAGCTCCGGACGGAAAGACACAGATACGCAGTATTTT
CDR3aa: CASSSGRKDTDTQYF

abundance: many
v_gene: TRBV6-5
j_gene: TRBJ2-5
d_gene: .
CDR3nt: TGTGCCAGCAGTTACTCCGTCGACAGGCGGGAAGGAGAGACCCAGTACTTC
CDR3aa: CASSYSVDRREGETQYF

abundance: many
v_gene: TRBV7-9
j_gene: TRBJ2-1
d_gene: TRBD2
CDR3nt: TGTGCCAGCAGCGCTACTAGCGGGAGCTACAATGAGCAGTTCTTC
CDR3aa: CASSATSGSYNEQFF

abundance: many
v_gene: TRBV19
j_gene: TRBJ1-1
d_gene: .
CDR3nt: TGTGCCAGTAGTATAGGCCCCAAATGGGGGCCCACTGAAGCTTTCTTT
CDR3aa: CASSIGPKWGPTEAFF

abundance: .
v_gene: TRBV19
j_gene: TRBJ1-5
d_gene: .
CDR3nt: TGTGCCAGTAGTTTTCAGGGCAATCAGCCCCAGCATTTT
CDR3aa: CASSFQGNQPQHF

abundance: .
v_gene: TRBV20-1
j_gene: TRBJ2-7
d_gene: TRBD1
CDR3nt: TGCAGTGCTAGAGACCCCGGACAGGGGGAGCACGAGCAGTACTTC
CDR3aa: CSARDPGQGEHEQYF

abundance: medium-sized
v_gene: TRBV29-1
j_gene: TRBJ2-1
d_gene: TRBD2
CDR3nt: TGCAGCGTTGAGGGACTAGCGGGAGGGGGCTCCTACAATGAGCAGTTCTTC
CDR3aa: CSVEGLAGGGSYNEQFF

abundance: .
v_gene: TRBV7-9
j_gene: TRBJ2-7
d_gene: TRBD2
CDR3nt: TGTGCCAGCAGCTTTCCGGGACTAGCGGCCTCCTACGAGCAGTACTTC
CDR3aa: CASSFPGLAASYEQYF

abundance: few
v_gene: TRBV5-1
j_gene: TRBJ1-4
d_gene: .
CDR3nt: TGCGCCAGCAGCCCGACAGCCCCAACTAATGAAAAACTGTTTTTT
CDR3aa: CASSPTAPTNEKLFF

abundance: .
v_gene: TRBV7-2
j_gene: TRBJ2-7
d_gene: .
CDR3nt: TGTGCCAGCAGCTTAACCGCGGGACGAACCTACGAGCAGTACTTC
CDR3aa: CASSLTAGRTYEQYF

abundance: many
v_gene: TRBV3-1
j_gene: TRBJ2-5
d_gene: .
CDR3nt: TGTGCCAGCAGCCAAGATCTGACCGGGGCTAGCAAGACCCAGTACTTC
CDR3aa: CASSQDLTGASKTQYF

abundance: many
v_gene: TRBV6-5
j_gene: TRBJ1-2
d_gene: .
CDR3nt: TGTGCCAGCAGTCGGAGTCCGGACGCATATGGCTACACCTTC
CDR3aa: CASSRSPDAYGYTF

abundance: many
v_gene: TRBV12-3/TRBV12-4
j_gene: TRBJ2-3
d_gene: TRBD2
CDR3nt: TGTGCCAGCAGGGGTAGCGGGGGCCGACCCCGTTTT
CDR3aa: CASRGSGGRPRF